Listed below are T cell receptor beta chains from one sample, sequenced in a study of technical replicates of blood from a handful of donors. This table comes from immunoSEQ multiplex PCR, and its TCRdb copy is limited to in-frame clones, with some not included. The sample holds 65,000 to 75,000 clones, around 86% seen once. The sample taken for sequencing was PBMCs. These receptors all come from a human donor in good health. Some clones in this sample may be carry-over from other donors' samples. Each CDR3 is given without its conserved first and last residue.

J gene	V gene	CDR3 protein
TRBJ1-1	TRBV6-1	ASSENSLKGATEAF
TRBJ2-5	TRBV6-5	ASSYTGLAGQETQY
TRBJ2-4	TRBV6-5	ASSYSKLEPRNIQY
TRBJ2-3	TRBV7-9	ASSILAAPTDTQY
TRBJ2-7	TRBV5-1	ASSSDSTYEQY
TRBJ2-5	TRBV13	ASSSPGAWETQY
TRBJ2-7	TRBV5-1	ASSVAVTGDYEQY
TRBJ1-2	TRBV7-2	ASSLRQANYGYT
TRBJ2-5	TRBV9	ASSVPGEGAGQETQY
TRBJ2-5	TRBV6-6	ASSYERIQETQY
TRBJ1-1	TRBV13	ASSLGRGRTEAF
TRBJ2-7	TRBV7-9	ASSPTSGGLYEQY
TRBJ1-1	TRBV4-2	ASSQEDGGQGTASAF
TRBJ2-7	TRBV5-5	ASPMGQTYEQY
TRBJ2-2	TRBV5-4	ASSLARAGSTGELF
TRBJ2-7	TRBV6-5	ASSSGLAGGKQY
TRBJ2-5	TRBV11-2	ASSTARVETQY
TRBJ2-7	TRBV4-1	ASSQIPGLAGETYEQY
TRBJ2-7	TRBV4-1	ASSQDHRDRGGEQY
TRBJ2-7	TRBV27	ASSLDRAYEQY
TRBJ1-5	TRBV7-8	ASSLSRDFINQPQH
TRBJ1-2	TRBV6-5	ASSSWTGDDGYT
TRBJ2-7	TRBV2	ASGPEGGYEQY
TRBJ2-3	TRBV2	ASKGPTRQSTDTQY
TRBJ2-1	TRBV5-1	ASSSGRVGASGRNEQF
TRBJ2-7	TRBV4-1	ASSQGGQLEQY
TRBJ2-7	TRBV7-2	ASSRSGGDYEQY
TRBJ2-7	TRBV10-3	AIKEEGAEWEQY
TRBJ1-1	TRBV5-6	ASSLPYPNTEAF
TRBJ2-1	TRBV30	AWTVGAGGNEQF
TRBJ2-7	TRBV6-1	ASSVPGQGREQY
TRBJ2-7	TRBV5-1	ASSLGTSGGASYEQY
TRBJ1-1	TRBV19	ASSSGQAIAF
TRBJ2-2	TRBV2	ASRWDSVGELF
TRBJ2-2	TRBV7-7	ASSLNLATGELF
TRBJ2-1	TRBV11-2	ASSAISGAYNEQF
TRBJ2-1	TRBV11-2	ASSYRKTSGRSSYNEQF
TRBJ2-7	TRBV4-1	ASSQTRWNSYEQY
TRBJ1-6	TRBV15	ATSRDRAVLALH
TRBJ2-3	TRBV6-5	ASSYNSGRASDTQY
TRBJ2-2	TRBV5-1	ASSPAGDLVLF
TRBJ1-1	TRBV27	ASSFLGKEGKAF